This T cell receptor (beta chain) was identified in a study of identical twins' blood T cells. The CDR3 has 16 residues. The V end was cut by 5 bases, the J end by 8 bases, with 21 bases between. Germline CDR1 reads SGHTA; CDR2 reads FQGNSA. Each CDR3 protein is one row after TCRdb ran MiXCR on the 5' RACE reads. Of 350,000 to 400,000 distinct CDR3 sequences in the sample, roughly 28% were seen once. This clonotype was detected only a few times. The sequenced material came from PBMCs. This sequence joins TRBV7-2 and TRBJ2-2; no firm D call. The receptor was derived from a woman aged 18-55 years in good health. CDR3 DNA: TGTGCCAGCAGCCAAGTCGCGGCTTTTGGGTTAGGGGAGCTGTTTTTT. Amino acids: CASSQVAAFGLGELFF.